One sample yielded the 26 T cell receptor beta chains listed below, sequenced in a study of graft-versus-host responses after intestinal transplantation. Clones were sequenced by immunoSEQ multiplex PCR, and TCRdb holds only the in-frame ones, with some missing. The sample carries nearly 110,000 clones, approximately 90% recorded once. Their antigens remain unidentified. The specimen comprised unstimulated CD4+ T cells sorted from spleen or lymph node cells, sampled before transplant. Source of these receptors: a human donor who was the organ donor for an intestinal transplant.

The rearrangement links TRBV7-6 to TRBJ1-3; 7 bases line up with TRBD1. The CDR3 is 15 residues long. The V gene end was trimmed by 3 bases and the J gene end by 4 bases; junction bases not matched to a gene: 6. CDR1 and CDR2 from the germline V gene are SGHVS and FNYEAQ. The CDR3 DNA reads TGTGCCAGCAGCTTTGAGGGGGCGCGGGGAAACACCATATATTTT. Translation: CASSFEGARGNTIYF. The whole variable domain, remainder taken from reference TRBV7-6 and TRBJ1-3, is GAGVSQSPRYKVTKRGQDVALRCDPISGHVSLYWYRQALGQGPEFLTYFNYEAQQDKSGLPNDRFSAERPEGSISTLTIQRTEQRDSAMYRCASSFEGARGNTIYFGEGSWLTVV.

The chain combines TRBV6-5 with TRBJ2-2, with 7 positions matching TRBD1. V dropped 4 bases and J dropped 1; count of bases not matched to a gene: 0. Germline loops: CDR1 MNHEY, CDR2 SVGAGI. The CDR3 spans 14 residues. In DNA, the CDR3 is TGTGCCAGCAGTTCAGGGGGGAACACCGGGGAGCTGTTTTTT. It specifies CASSSGGNTGELFF.

The chain couples TRBV5-4 to TRBJ1-3; D not certain. The V end was cut by 0 bases, the J end by 0 bases, with 7 bases between. The V gene's germline CDR1 is SGHNT and CDR2 YYREEE (reference sequence). This CDR3 is built from 15 residues. The CDR3 DNA is TGTGCCAGCAGCTTGGAGGAAAGCTCTGGAAACACCATATATTTT. Its protein product is CASSLEESSGNTIYF. Combining the CDR3 with reference TRBV5-4 and TRBJ1-3 gives the whole variable domain ETGVTQSPTHLIKTRGQQVTLRCSSQSGHNTVSWYQQALGQGPQFIFQYYREEENGRGNFPPRFSGLQFPNYSSELNVNALELDDSALYLCASSLEESSGNTIYFGEGSWLTVV.

This chain uses TRBV11-2 with TRBJ1-1; the D gene is possibly TRBD1 (6 bases). Between the trimmed V and J ends, which lost 6 bases and 4 bases, there was a span of 12 bases. The CDR3 covers 13 residues. Germline CDR1 reads SGHAT; CDR2 reads FQNNGV. CDR3 nucleotides: TGTGCCAGCAGTCGGCAAGGGGGCACTGAAGCTTTCTTT. It yields the protein CASSRQGGTEAFF.

V is TRBV18 and J is TRBJ2-7; TRBD1 matches 10 bases. CDR1 is KGHSH, CDR2 LQKENI, per germline. The CDR3 consists of 15 residues. Trimming at V came to 5 bases and at J to 2 bases, leaving 6 bases not matched to a gene. CDR3 bases: TGTGCCAGCTCAGCGGACAGGGGGGGGGCCTACGAGCAGTACTTC. Translating gives CASSADRGGAYEQYF. The entire variable domain, with the rest obtained from reference TRBV18 and TRBJ2-7, is as follows: NAGVMQNPRHLVRRRGQEARLRCSPMKGHSHVYWYRQLPEEGLKFMVYLQKENIIDESGMPKERFSAEFPKEGPSILRIQQVVRGDSAAYFCASSADRGGAYEQYFGPGTRLTVT.

This chain uses TRBV18 with TRBJ1-2; 9 bases align to TRBD1. The CDR3 loop spans 14 amino acids. Germline-derived CDR1 and CDR2 are KGHSH and LQKENI. The ends lost 3 bases at V and 7 bases at J; junction bases unmatched: 6. The CDR3 DNA is TGTGCCAGCTCACCGGGGGACAGGGAGGTTGGCTACACCTTC. Encoded protein: CASSPGDREVGYTF.

This clone came up a few times. The junction shows a germline mismatch at one end, possibly a read error. The chain employs TRBV5-4 and TRBJ1-6; unclear D gene. Germline CDR1 and CDR2: SGHNT and YYREEE (reference sequence). The CDR3 consists of 13 residues. CDR3 amino acids: CASSAAENSALHF. CDR3 in DNA: TGTGCCAGCAGCGCGGCTGAGAATTCAGCCCTCCACTTT. Filled out from reference TRBV5-4 and TRBJ1-6, the complete variable domain reads ETGVTQSPTHLIKTRGQQVTLRCSSQSGHNTVSWYQQALGQGPQFIFQYYREEENGRGNFPPRFSGLQFPNYSSELNVNALELDDSALYLCASSAAENSALHFGNGTRLTVT.

The chain uses TRBV5-5 and TRBJ2-3, with D unclear. The CDR3 is 14 amino acids. Trimming shortened V by 4 bases and J by 2 bases, and 11 bases separated the two germline ends. CDR1 is SGHKS, CDR2 YYEKEE, per germline (reference sequence). In DNA, the CDR3 is TGTGCCAGCAGCGGAATATTATCCACAGATACGCAGTATTTT. Translated: CASSGILSTDTQYF.

This chain uses TRBV11-2 with TRBJ1-1; D gene ambiguous. The V gene lost 4 bases and the J gene lost 6 bases, with 15 bases spanning the gap. This CDR3 spans 14 amino acids. The germline V gene has CDR1 SGHAT and CDR2 FQNNGV. CDR3 residues: CASSSTRLSAEAFF. DNA for the CDR3: TGTGCCAGCAGCTCGACACGTTTAAGCGCTGAAGCTTTCTTT.

This clone was picked up one time. The genes are TRBV21-1 and TRBJ1-5. TRBV21-1 is shown as a pseudogene. This CDR3 comprises 14 residues. CDR3 residues: CASSPGGINQPQHF. CDR3 DNA sequence: TGTGCCAGCAGCCCCGGGGGCATTAATCAGCCCCAGCATTTT.

V and J are TRBV10-1 and TRBJ2-7; possibly TRBD1 for D (5 bases). Looked up from germline, CDR1 is WNHNN and CDR2 is SYGVQD (reference sequence). CDR3 length: 14 amino acids. Trimming left V 0 bases short and J 7 bases short, with 13 bases between. In DNA, the CDR3 is TGCGCCAGCAGTGAGTCTGGACACCGTAGGGAGCAGTACTTC. This gives the protein CASSESGHRREQYF.

This chain uses TRBV6-5 with TRBJ2-3; D might be TRBD1 or TRBD2, each matching 5 bases. V lost 6 bases to trimming and J lost 12 bases, with 22 bases between them. The CDR3 sequence is 14 residues long. Per germline, CDR1 MNHEY and CDR2 SVGAGI. The CDR3 here is CASSPGVGARPQYF. In DNA, the CDR3 is TGTGCCAGCAGCCCCGGTGTCGGGGCCCGGCCCCAGTATTTT.

This chain links TRBV5-5 with TRBJ1-1; D gene unclear. This CDR3 is 14 amino acids long. V was clipped by 4 bases and J by 1 base, with 11 bases between them. CDR1 is SGHKS, CDR2 YYEKEE, per germline (reference sequence). As DNA, the CDR3 is TGTGCCAGCAGCACCAGGTGGGAGAACACTGAAGCTTTCTTT. This translates into CASSTRWENTEAFF.

The V and J genes are TRBV2 and TRBJ2-1; possibly TRBD1 for D (6 bases). V lost 10 bases to trimming and J lost 5 bases, with 24 bases between them. The length of the CDR3 is 16 residues. Per germline, CDR1 SNHLY and CDR2 FYNNEI. DNA of the CDR3: TGTGCCACAGGCCGGGAATCTAGAAGGGGGAACAATGAGCAGTTCTTC. This codes for CATGRESRRGNNEQFF.

The chain joins TRBV29-1 to TRBJ1-1; D perhaps matches TRBD1 (6 bases). The CDR3 covers 15 residues. CDR1 SQVTM and CDR2 ANQGSEA come from the germline V gene. V was trimmed by 6 bases and J by 1 base, leaving 18 bases between them. DNA of the CDR3: TGCAGCGTCCGACCCGCCGGGGGCCCGAACACTGAAGCTTTCTTT. Residues: CSVRPAGGPNTEAFF.

The chain has TRBV7-2 and TRBJ2-5; TRBD2 agrees at 13 bases. Germline CDR1 and CDR2: SGHTA and FQGNSA. With 4 bases clipped from V and 1 base from J, the junction kept 3 bases outside the gene matches. This CDR3 is built from 16 residues. The chain's CDR3 is CASSSGLAGPQETQYF. The CDR3 region has the DNA TGTGCCAGCAGCTCGGGACTAGCGGGACCCCAAGAGACCCAGTACTTC.

V gene TRBV6-5 combines with J gene TRBJ2-3; TRBD1 matches at 9 bases. V shed 10 bases, J shed 3 bases, and the junction held 8 bases outside the gene matches. Germline V gene lookup returns CDR1 MNHEY and CDR2 SVGAGI. The CDR3 has 14 residues. CDR3 amino acids: CATRLQGATDTQYF. The CDR3 coding sequence is TGTGCCACCAGATTACAGGGGGCAACAGATACGCAGTATTTT.

This clone was recorded only once. This rearrangement joins TRBV4-2 to TRBJ1-2; D is possibly TRBD1 (6 bases). CDR3 length: 16 amino acids. The germline gives CDR1 LGHNA, CDR2 YNFKEQ. Trimming pared 0 bases from V and 2 bases from J, leaving 13 bases between. The CDR3 bases are TGTGCCAGCAGCCAAGAGGGGCGGGGGCCAAACTATGGCTACACCTTC. Amino acid sequence: CASSQEGRGPNYGYTF.

In this sample, this clone turned up once. The CDR3 DNA reads as TGCGCCAGCAGTGGGACAGGGGATAGCAATCAGCCCCAGCATTTT. Translated: CASSGTGDSNQPQHF. The V and J genes are TRBV10-1 and TRBJ1-5; TRBD1 aligns across 9 bases. Germline CDR1 is WNHNN and CDR2 is SYGVQD (reference sequence). The CDR3 runs 15 residues. The junction had 1 base not matched to a gene; V was cut back by 4 bases and J by 0 bases.

The chain uses TRBV5-1 and TRBJ2-7, with TRBD1 as a possible D gene (6 bases). Germline lookup yields CDR1 SGHRS and CDR2 YFSETQ. V lost 5 bases to trimming and J lost 7 bases, with 16 bases between them. This CDR3 spans 13 amino acids. CDR3 protein: CASRLTGSREQYF. In nucleotides, the CDR3 is TGCGCCAGCAGGCTTACAGGGTCTCGAGAGCAGTACTTC.

The rearrangement uses TRBV5-1 and TRBJ2-3; TRBD2 aligns across 8 bases. V dropped 6 bases and J dropped 2; count of bases not matched to a gene: 11. The CDR3 totals 16 residues. Germline loops: CDR1 SGHRS, CDR2 YFSETQ. CDR3 loop: CASNHQSSGYTDTQYF. CDR3 DNA: TGCGCCAGCAACCACCAGTCTAGCGGGTACACAGATACGCAGTATTTT.

The rearrangement links TRBV27 to TRBJ2-2; 10 nucleotides align to TRBD2. The CDR3 consists of 17 residues. J gave up 4 bases and V 4 bases, and 9 bases lay outside the gene matches. Germline V gene lookup returns CDR1 MNHEY and CDR2 SMNVEV (reference sequence). CDR3 amino acids: CASSSPAGGRVTGELFF. The CDR3 coding sequence is TGTGCCAGCAGTTCCCCAGCGGGGGGGCGTGTCACCGGGGAGCTGTTTTTT.

This clone was observed a handful of times. This chain links TRBV4-1 with TRBJ2-2; TRBD1 might be the D (5 bases). Looked up from germline, CDR1 is MGHRA and CDR2 is YSYEKL. The CDR3 runs 18 residues. Trimming shortened V by 1 base and J by 1 base, and 16 bases separated the two germline ends. CDR3 in amino acids: CASSQAFLAGLNTGELFF. In DNA, the CDR3 is TGCGCCAGCAGCCAAGCGTTTTTGGCAGGGCTGAACACCGGGGAGCTGTTTTTT.

The chain carries TRBV5-1 and TRBJ2-3; 11 bases fit TRBD2. J gave up 4 bases and V 4 bases, and 2 bases lay outside the gene matches. This CDR3 region has 14 residues. Per the germline V gene, CDR1 is SGHRS and CDR2 is YFSETQ. The chain's CDR3 is CASSQGLAADTQYF. The CDR3, as DNA: TGCGCCAGCAGCCAGGGACTAGCGGCAGATACGCAGTATTTT.

The genes are TRBV6-4 and TRBJ2-1; no clear D. In germline, CDR1 is MRHNA, CDR2 SNTAGT. V shed 2 bases and J shed 4 bases, with 6 bases lying between them. CDR3 size: 13 residues. The CDR3 loop is CASSDEVYNEQFF. DNA for the CDR3: TGTGCCAGCAGTGACGAAGTTTACAATGAGCAGTTCTTC.

V is TRBV19 and J is TRBJ1-4; D gene ambiguous. Germline V CDR1 and CDR2: LNHDA, SQIVND (reference sequence). CDR3 length equals 17 residues. The V and J ends lost 4 bases and 8 bases respectively, with 23 bases between them. The CDR3 is CASSRIPSGSKGEKLFF. For the CDR3, the DNA is TGTGCCAGTAGTAGAATCCCGTCCGGGTCGAAAGGGGAAAAACTGTTTTTT.